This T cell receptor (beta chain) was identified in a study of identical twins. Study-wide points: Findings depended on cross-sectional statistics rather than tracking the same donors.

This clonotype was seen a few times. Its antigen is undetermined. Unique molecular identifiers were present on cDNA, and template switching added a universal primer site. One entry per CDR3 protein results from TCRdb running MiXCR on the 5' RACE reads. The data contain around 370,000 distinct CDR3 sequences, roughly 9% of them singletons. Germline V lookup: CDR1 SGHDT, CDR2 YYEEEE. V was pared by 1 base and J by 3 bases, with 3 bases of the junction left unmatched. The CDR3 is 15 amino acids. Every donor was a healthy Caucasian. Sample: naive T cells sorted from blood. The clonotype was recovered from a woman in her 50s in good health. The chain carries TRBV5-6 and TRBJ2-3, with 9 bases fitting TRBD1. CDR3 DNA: TGTGCCAGCAGCTTGTACAGGGGGCAGACAGATACGCAGTATTTT. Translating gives CASSLYRGQTDTQYF.